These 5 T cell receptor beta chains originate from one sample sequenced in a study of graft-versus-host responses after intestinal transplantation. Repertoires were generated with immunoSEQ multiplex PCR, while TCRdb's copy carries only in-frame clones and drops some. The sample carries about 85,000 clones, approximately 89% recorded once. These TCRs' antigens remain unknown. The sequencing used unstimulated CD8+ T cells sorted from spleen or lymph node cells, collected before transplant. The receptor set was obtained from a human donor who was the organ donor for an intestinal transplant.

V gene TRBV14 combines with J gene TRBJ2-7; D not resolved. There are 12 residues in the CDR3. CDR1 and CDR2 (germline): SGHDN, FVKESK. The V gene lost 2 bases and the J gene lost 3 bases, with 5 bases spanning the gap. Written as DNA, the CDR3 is TGTGCCAGCAGCCAAACGTTCTACGAGCAGTACTTC. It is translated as CASSQTFYEQYF.

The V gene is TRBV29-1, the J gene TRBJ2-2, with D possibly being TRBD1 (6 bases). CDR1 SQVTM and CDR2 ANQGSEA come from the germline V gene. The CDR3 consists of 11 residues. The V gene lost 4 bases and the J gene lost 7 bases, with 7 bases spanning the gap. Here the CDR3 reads CSVGGGGELFF. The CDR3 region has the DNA TGCAGCGTTGGAGGGGGCGGGGAGCTGTTTTTT.

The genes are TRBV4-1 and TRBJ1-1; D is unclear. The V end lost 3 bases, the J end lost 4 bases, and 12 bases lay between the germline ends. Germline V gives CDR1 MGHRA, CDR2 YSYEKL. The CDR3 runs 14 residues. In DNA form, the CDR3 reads TGCGCCAGCAGCCAGACCGGGTCTCTCACTGAAGCTTTCTTT. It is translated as CASSQTGSLTEAFF.

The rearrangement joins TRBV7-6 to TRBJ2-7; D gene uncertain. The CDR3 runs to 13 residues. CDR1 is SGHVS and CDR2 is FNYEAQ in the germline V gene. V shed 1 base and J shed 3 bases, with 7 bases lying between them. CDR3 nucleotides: TGTGCCAGCAGCTTAGACATAAACTACGAGCAGTACTTC. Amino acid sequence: CASSLDINYEQYF.

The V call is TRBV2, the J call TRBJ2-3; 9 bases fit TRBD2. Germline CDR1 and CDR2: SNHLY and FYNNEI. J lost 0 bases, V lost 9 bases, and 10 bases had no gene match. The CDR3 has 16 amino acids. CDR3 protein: CARGGYTSGSTDTQYF. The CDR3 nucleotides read TGTGCCAGAGGGGGATACACTAGCGGGAGCACAGATACGCAGTATTTT.